These T cell receptor beta chains were read from a single sample in a study of cytomegalovirus exposure and HLA in healthy donors. This table comes from immunoSEQ multiplex PCR, and its TCRdb copy is limited to in-frame clones, with some not included. The repertoire holds approximately 79,000 clones, with roughly three quarters as singletons. The sample taken for sequencing was PBMCs. Receptors were obtained from a woman in her thirties or forties in good health and CMV-seropositive. Each CDR3 is given without its conserved first and last residue. Clone size is stated in some rows and not others, as once, few, many or a class when expanded.

clone_size	v_call	j_call	cdr3_aa
NA	TRBV7-9	TRBJ2-7	PSSHTTTATGTHEQY
few	TRBV2	TRBJ1-6	ASSTRQGLNSPLH
once	TRBV28	TRBJ1-1	ASSRGVSMNTEAF
NA	TRBV19	TRBJ2-2	ASRPGQGGTGELF
NA	TRBV6-5	TRBJ1-5	ASSTDRGSNQPQH
NA	TRBV29-1	TRBJ2-7	SVEDPGGDEQY
once	TRBV29-1	TRBJ2-7	SVEDQTGSGPRYEQY
NA	TRBV28	TRBJ2-7	ASSLGGSYEQY
NA	TRBV2	TRBJ2-5	ASSEYTGSVAQETQY
NA	TRBV7-9	TRBJ2-2	ASSPGTGLAGELF
NA	TRBV6-5	TRBJ2-2	ASSMVAGVPGELF
few	TRBV6-1	TRBJ2-3	ASCPAGATDTQY
NA	TRBV11-2	TRBJ1-1	ASSLGGGLNTEAF
many	TRBV6-1	TRBJ2-7	ASILSSGSSYEQY
NA	TRBV5-3	TRBJ2-5	ARSSRRAGATQY
NA	TRBV9	TRBJ2-3	ASSVDLSGGLEDTQY
NA	TRBV4-1	TRBJ2-1	ASSQPYVGGSYNEQF
NA	TRBV6-6	TRBJ2-1	ASRHRVDDSWGEQF
NA	TRBV7-2	TRBJ2-1	ASSSGLAGGKNEQF
NA	TRBV5-1	TRBJ2-5	ASSQGAETQY
NA	TRBV2	TRBJ1-2	ASRARVTGGDGYT
NA	TRBV15	TRBJ2-7	ATSRDRLERGYEQY